These 13 T cell receptor beta chains share one sample of origin, sequenced in a study of CD8 T cells in ankylosing spondylitis. MiXCR, applied by TCRdb to the 5' RACE reads, yields one record per CDR3 protein. The table records around 230,000 distinct CDR3 sequences, roughly 8% of them present only once. The sample was blood, either unsorted or a sorted T cell fraction (not recorded which). These receptors originate from a female donor with ankylosing spondylitis or in good health (not recorded which).

This clonotype was counted ten times or more. The V and J genes are TRBV20-1 and TRBJ1-1, with 7 bases lining up with TRBD1. CDR3 length: 12 amino acids. V shed 2 bases and J 3 bases; nucleotides not matched to a gene: 0. Germline V gene lookup returns CDR1 DFQATT and CDR2 SNEGSKA (reference sequence). CDR3 sequence reads: CSARQGDTEAFF. Written as DNA, the CDR3 is TGCAGTGCTAGACAGGGGGACACTGAAGCTTTCTTT.

The V call is TRBV7-9, the J call TRBJ2-1; 8 bases fit TRBD1. The CDR3 is 16 amino acids. The germline gives CDR1 SEHNR, CDR2 FQNEAQ (reference sequence). V shed 5 bases and J 8 bases; nucleotides not matched to a gene: 14. The CDR3 loop reads CASSPTGGQGSYEQFF. CDR3 coding DNA: TGTGCCAGCAGCCCCACAGGGGGGCAAGGATCGTATGAGCAGTTCTTC.

This clonotype has just a few counts. The gene calls are TRBV20-1 and TRBJ2-7, with D maybe TRBD2 (5 bases). This CDR3 has 14 residues. V lost 0 bases, J lost 6 bases, and 15 bases lay in between. The germline V gene encodes CDR1 DFQATT and CDR2 SNEGSKA (reference sequence). The CDR3 spells CSARDRVGASEQYF. The CDR3 DNA is TGCAGTGCTAGAGATAGGGTGGGAGCGAGCGAGCAGTACTTC.

This clonotype has ten or more counts. The rearrangement links TRBV6-5 to TRBJ1-1; weak D call: TRBD1 (5 bases). Trimming shortened V by 2 bases and J by 4 bases, and 17 bases separated the two germline ends. The germline gives CDR1 MNHEY, CDR2 SVGAGI. This CDR3 has 16 amino acids. The CDR3 sequence is CASSYARGRGSTEAFF. The CDR3 coding sequence is TGTGCCAGCAGTTACGCTCGGGGCCGGGGGAGCACTGAAGCTTTCTTT.

This clonotype was seen repeatedly, ten times or more. CDR3 region: CAVRPDSAGNTIYF. The CDR3 bases are TGTGCCGTACGCCCCGACAGTGCTGGAAACACCATATATTTT. This chain links TRBV10-3 with TRBJ1-3; perhaps TRBD1 as D (5 bases). CDR3 length: 14 amino acids. Trimming took 11 bases from V and 2 from J, leaving 16 bases between them. Germline V lookup: CDR1 ENHRY, CDR2 SYGVKD.

The V call is TRBV2, the J call TRBJ2-7; D is unresolved. Germline V lookup: CDR1 SNHLY, CDR2 FYNNEI. V lost 0 bases, J lost 7 bases, and 7 bases lay in between. The length of the CDR3 is 12 residues. The DNA of the CDR3 is TGTGCCAGCAGTGAAGCGCTTGTGGAGCAGTACTTC. It codes for CASSEALVEQYF. The entire variable domain, with the rest obtained from reference TRBV2 and TRBJ2-7, is as follows: EPEVTQTPSHQVTQMGQEVILRCVPISNHLYFYWYRQILGQKVEFLVSFYNNEISEKSEIFDDQFSVERPDGSNFTLKIRSTKLEDSAMYFCASSEALVEQYFGPGTRLTVT.

As concerns this clonotype: With a much larger clone just one base away, this may be a read error. The genes are TRBV5-1 and TRBJ2-2, with TRBD2 matching 10 bases. Trimming at V came to 4 bases and at J to 9 bases, leaving 6 bases not matched to a gene. Germline CDR1 is SGHRS and CDR2 is YFSETQ. CDR3 size: 14 residues. This chain's CDR3 is CASSVLAGDWELFF. The CDR3 region has the DNA TGCGCCAGCAGCGTCCTAGCGGGAGACTGGGAGCTGTTTTTT.

This clonotype was picked up many times. The rearrangement joins TRBV20-1 to TRBJ1-4; D is unclear. The V and J ends lost 6 bases and 11 bases respectively, with 19 bases between them. The germline V gene has CDR1 DFQATT and CDR2 SNEGSKA (reference sequence). The length of the CDR3 is 13 residues. The CDR3 loop is CSAREVNERKLFF. The CDR3 nucleotides are TGCAGTGCACGAGAGGTGAATGAAAGGAAACTGTTTTTT.

This clonotype was seen repeatedly, ten times or more. The rearrangement uses TRBV11-2 and TRBJ2-3, with TRBD2 matching over 8 bases. The V gene's germline CDR1 is SGHAT and CDR2 FQNNGV. The V segment lost 7 bases and the J segment 0 bases; nucleotides outside the gene matches: 6. The CDR3 loop spans 15 amino acids. The chain's CDR3 is CASTIPSGSTDTQYF. Here the CDR3 DNA reads TGTGCCAGCACCATCCCTAGCGGGAGCACAGATACGCAGTATTTT.

This clonotype was counted many times. The rearrangement links TRBV29-1 to TRBJ2-7, with D perhaps matching TRBD2 (6 bases). Germline CDR1 and CDR2: SQVTM and ANQGSEA. CDR3 size: 12 residues. The germline V and J ends were trimmed by 5 bases and 7 bases, with 15 bases remaining between them. CDR3 sequence: CSVSWGEVEQYF. The CDR3 region has the DNA TGCAGCGTTAGTTGGGGGGAGGTAGAGCAGTACTTC.

The sample holds many counts of this clonotype. The V gene is TRBV5-1, the J gene TRBJ2-3, with a possible D match to TRBD2 (7 bases). Germline CDR1 is SGHRS and CDR2 is YFSETQ. The CDR3 loop spans 16 amino acids. Trimming cost V 3 bases and J 4 bases, with 18 bases left between them. The CDR3 nucleotides read TGCGCCAGCAGCTGGCTTGGCGGGGGACAAGCAGATACGCAGTATTTT. Its translation is CASSWLGGGQADTQYF. The entire variable domain, with the rest obtained from reference TRBV5-1 and TRBJ2-3, is as follows: KAGVTQTPRYLIKTRGQQVTLSCSPISGHRSVSWYQQTPGQGLQFLFEYFSETQRNKGNFPGRFSGRQFSNSRSEMNVSTLELGDSALYLCASSWLGGGQADTQYFGPGTRLTVL.

Ten or more counts support this clonotype. The gene calls are TRBV25-1 and TRBJ2-3, with a possible D match to TRBD2 (5 bases). Germline V gene data show CDR1 as MGHDK and CDR2 as SYGVNS. The CDR3 has 15 amino acids. V lost 3 bases to trimming and J lost 2 bases, with 12 bases between them. The CDR3 sequence is CASSEDSFHTDTQYF. In DNA, the CDR3 is TGTGCCAGCAGTGAGGACTCGTTCCACACAGATACGCAGTATTTT.

The table lists this clonotype with many counts. The chain links TRBV12-3 or TRBV12-4 to TRBJ2-3; the match to TRBD2 covers 7 bases. V shed 1 base, J shed 5 bases, and the junction held 9 bases outside the gene matches. The CDR3 sequence is 16 residues long. DNA for the CDR3: TGTGCCAGCAGTTTAGAAGGCGGGAGAGGCATAGATACGCAGTATTTT. Amino acids: CASSLEGGRGIDTQYF.